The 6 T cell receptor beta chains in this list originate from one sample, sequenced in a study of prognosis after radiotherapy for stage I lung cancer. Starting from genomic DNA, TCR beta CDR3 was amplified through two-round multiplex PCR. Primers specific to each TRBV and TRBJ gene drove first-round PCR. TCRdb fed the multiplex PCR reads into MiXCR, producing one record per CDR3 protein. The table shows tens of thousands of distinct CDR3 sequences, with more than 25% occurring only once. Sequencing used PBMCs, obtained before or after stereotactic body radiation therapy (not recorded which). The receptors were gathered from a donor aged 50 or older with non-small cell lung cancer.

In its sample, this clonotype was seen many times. This CDR3 is CASSLSARAYSNQPQHF. The CDR3 DNA follows: TGTGCCAGCAGTTTATCGGCCAGGGCATATAGCAATCAGCCCCAGCATTTT. This rearrangement joins TRBV28 to TRBJ1-5, with D perhaps matching TRBD1 (5 bases). V lost 1 base to trimming and J lost 0 bases, with 13 bases between them. The CDR3 totals 17 residues. Germline-derived CDR1 and CDR2 are MDHEN and SYDVKM.

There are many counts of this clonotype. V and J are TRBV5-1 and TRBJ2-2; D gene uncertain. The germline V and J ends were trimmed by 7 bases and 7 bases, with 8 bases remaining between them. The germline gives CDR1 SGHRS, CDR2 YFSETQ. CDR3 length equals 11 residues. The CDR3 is CASGWSGELFF. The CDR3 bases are TGCGCCAGCGGGTGGAGCGGGGAGCTGTTTTTT.

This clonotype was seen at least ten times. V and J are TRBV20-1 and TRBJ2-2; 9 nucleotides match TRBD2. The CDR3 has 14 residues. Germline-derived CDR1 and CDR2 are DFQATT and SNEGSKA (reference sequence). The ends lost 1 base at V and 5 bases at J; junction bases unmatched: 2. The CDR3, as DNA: TGCAGTGCTAGAGTTAGCGGGAGTACCGGGGAGCTGTTTTTT. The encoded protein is CSARVSGSTGELFF.

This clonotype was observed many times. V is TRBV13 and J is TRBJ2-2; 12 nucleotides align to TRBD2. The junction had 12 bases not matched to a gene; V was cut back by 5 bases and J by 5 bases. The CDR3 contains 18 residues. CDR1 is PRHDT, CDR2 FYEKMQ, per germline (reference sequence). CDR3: CASSPPYGLAGLTGELFF. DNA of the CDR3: TGTGCCAGCAGCCCCCCTTACGGACTAGCGGGACTTACCGGGGAGCTGTTTTTT.

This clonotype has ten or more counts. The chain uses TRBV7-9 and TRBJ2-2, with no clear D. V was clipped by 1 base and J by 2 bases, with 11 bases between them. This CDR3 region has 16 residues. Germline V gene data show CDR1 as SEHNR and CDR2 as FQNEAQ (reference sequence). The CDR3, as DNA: TGTGCCAGCAGCTTAGGTCTACGGAAAAACACCGGGGAGCTGTTTTTT. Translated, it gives CASSLGLRKNTGELFF.

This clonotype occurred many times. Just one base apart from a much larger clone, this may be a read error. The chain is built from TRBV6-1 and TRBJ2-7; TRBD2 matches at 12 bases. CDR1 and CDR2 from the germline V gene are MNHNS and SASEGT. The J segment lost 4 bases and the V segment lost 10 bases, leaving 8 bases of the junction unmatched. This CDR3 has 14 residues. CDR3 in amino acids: CANSRTSGVYEQYF. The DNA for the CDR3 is TGTGCCAACAGCCGGACTAGCGGGGTATACGAGCAGTACTTC.